The 22 T cell receptor beta chains given below trace back to one sample, sequenced in a study of siplizumab effects on memory and regulatory T cells. Generated by immunoSEQ multiplex PCR, the TCRdb table keeps only in-frame clones and is missing some. The repertoire holds roughly 26,000 clones, with around 84% as singletons. The sample was memory CD4+ T cells sorted from blood. The receptors were gathered from a human donor in good health.

This clone was seen a few times. The V call is TRBV5-1, the J call TRBJ2-5, with 9 bases aligning to TRBD2. CDR3 size: 16 residues. The germline V gene has CDR1 SGHRS and CDR2 YFSETQ. V lost 0 bases and J lost 9; bases outside the gene matches: 12. CDR3 region: CASSLGSSGGQWPQYF. CDR3 nucleotide sequence: TGCGCCAGCAGCTTGGGATCCAGCGGGGGGCAATGGCCCCAGTACTTC.

This chain links TRBV4-2 with TRBJ1-2, with D possibly TRBD1 on 5 matching bases. Trimming pared 2 bases from V and 7 bases from J, leaving 11 bases between. This CDR3 has 13 residues. Germline V gives CDR1 LGHNA, CDR2 YNFKEQ. The CDR3 DNA sequence: TGTGCCAGCAGCCAAACCTCGGGGGGTGGCTACACCTTC. It specifies CASSQTSGGGYTF.

In its sample, this clone was seen a few times. The chain uses TRBV19 and TRBJ2-6, with 12 bases lining up with TRBD1. V shed 6 bases, J shed 0 bases, and the junction held 6 bases outside the gene matches. The CDR3 contains 18 residues. The V gene's germline CDR1 is LNHDA and CDR2 SQIVND (reference sequence). CDR3 sequence: CASRKGQGASSGANVLTF. As DNA, the CDR3 is TGTGCCAGTAGGAAGGGACAGGGGGCTTCCTCTGGGGCCAACGTCCTGACTTTC.

The rearrangement links TRBV11-3 to TRBJ2-1; 14 nucleotides match TRBD2. This CDR3 is 19 amino acids long. The germline V gene has CDR1 SGHNT and CDR2 YENEEA. The ends lost 1 base at V and 0 bases at J; junction bases unmatched: 5. The CDR3 loop is CASSLAGTSGSYSYNEQFF. CDR3 coding DNA: TGTGCCAGCAGCTTAGCTGGGACTAGCGGGAGCTACTCCTACAATGAGCAGTTCTTC. Full variable domain (outside the CDR3, taken from reference TRBV11-3 and TRBJ2-1): EAGVVQSPRYKIIEKKQPVAFWCNPISGHNTLYWYLQNLGQGPELLIRYENEEAVDDSQLPKDRFSAERLKGVDSTLKIQPAELGDSAVYLCASSLAGTSGSYSYNEQFFGPGTRLTVL.

This clone turned up a few times. V and J are TRBV4-1 and TRBJ2-7; D uncertain. The germline V gene has CDR1 MGHRA and CDR2 YSYEKL. Trimming cost V 2 bases and J 1 base, with 9 bases left between them. The CDR3 is 14 amino acids. The CDR3 nucleotides are TGCGCCAGCAGCCAATTAGAGAAATCCTACGAGCAGTACTTC. As protein: CASSQLEKSYEQYF.

This chain uses TRBV19 with TRBJ2-1; the match to TRBD1 covers 10 bases. This CDR3 comprises 15 residues. The V gene's germline CDR1 is LNHDA and CDR2 SQIVND (reference sequence). With 6 bases clipped from V and 7 bases from J, the junction kept 9 bases outside the gene matches. The CDR3 DNA follows: TGTGCCAGTAGGATCGAGGACAGGGGGTCGAATGAGCAGTTCTTC. It yields the protein CASRIEDRGSNEQFF.

The gene calls are TRBV14 and TRBJ2-5; 8 bases are shared with TRBD1. Germline loops: CDR1 SGHDN, CDR2 FVKESK. The CDR3 covers 15 residues. After removal of 4 bases from V and 5 bases from J, the junction contained 9 bases not matched to a gene. The CDR3 here is CASSPRTGKGETQYF. CDR3 DNA sequence: TGTGCCAGCAGCCCACGGACAGGGAAAGGGGAGACCCAGTACTTC.

The chain uses TRBV25-1 and TRBJ2-1, with D perhaps assigned TRBD1 or TRBD2 (5 bases each). This CDR3 spans 15 amino acids. CDR1 is MGHDK, CDR2 SYGVNS, per germline. Trimming took 8 bases from V and 5 from J, leaving 19 bases between them. The CDR3 region is CASRPGPLRDNEQFF. The CDR3 nucleotides are TGTGCCAGCCGGCCGGGACCCCTACGGGACAATGAGCAGTTCTTC.

A single count supports this clone. The chain joins TRBV18 to TRBJ1-2; D is uncertain. CDR3 length equals 12 residues. V gave up 3 bases and J gave up 4 bases, with 6 bases separating them. Germline V lookup: CDR1 KGHSH, CDR2 LQKENI. CDR3 amino acids: CASSPLTYGYTF. Written as DNA, the CDR3 is TGTGCCAGCTCACCGCTCACCTATGGCTACACCTTC.

About this clone itself: An end of the junction differs from the germline gene, which may be a read error. The CDR3 loop reads CASSQDFTGADYGYTF. DNA of the CDR3: TGCGCCAGCAGCCAAGATTTTACAGGGGCAGACTATGGCTACACCTTC. V and J are TRBV7-9 and TRBJ1-2, with 7 bases identical to TRBD1. The CDR3 totals 16 residues. Germline V CDR1 and CDR2: SEHNR, FQNEAQ (reference sequence).

The chain joins TRBV7-9 to TRBJ1-2; possible D gene TRBD1, 6 bases. The V and J ends lost 3 bases and 1 base respectively, with 9 bases between them. Germline CDR1 is SEHNR and CDR2 is FQNEAQ (reference sequence). The CDR3 sequence is 14 residues long. CDR3 protein: CASSFYRDNYGYTF. The DNA for the CDR3 is TGTGCCAGCAGCTTCTACAGGGATAACTATGGCTACACCTTC. The variable domain in full, with the rest retrieved from reference TRBV7-9 and TRBJ1-2, is DTGVSQNPRHKITKRGQNVTFRCDPISEHNRLYWYRQTLGQGPEFLTYFQNEAQLEKSRLLSDRFSAERPKGSFSTLEIQRTEQGDSAMYLCASSFYRDNYGYTFGSGTRLTVV.

The chain carries TRBV19 and TRBJ2-2, with 9 bases aligning to TRBD1. Trimming cost V 6 bases and J 6 bases; bases outside gene matches: 5. This CDR3 spans 14 amino acids. The germline CDR1 and CDR2 sequences are LNHDA and SQIVND (reference sequence). This chain's CDR3 is CASRIQGASGELFF. The CDR3 DNA reads as TGTGCCAGTAGGATACAGGGGGCTTCCGGGGAGCTGTTTTTT.

The rearrangement uses TRBV18 and TRBJ2-5; D gene uncertain. There are 13 residues in the CDR3. CDR1 KGHSH and CDR2 LQKENI come from the germline V gene. Trimming removed 3 bases at V and 2 bases at J, with 7 bases between. The CDR3 coding sequence is TGTGCCAGCTCACCCGACTTACAAGAGACCCAGTACTTC. It encodes CASSPDLQETQYF.

The V gene is TRBV10-1, the J gene TRBJ1-2; TRBD1 matches 8 bases. V shed 10 bases and J 5 bases; nucleotides not matched to a gene: 18. The CDR3 runs 16 residues. From germline, CDR1 is WNHNN and CDR2 SYGVQD (reference sequence). The CDR3 coding sequence is TGCGCCATTTTAGAGGCCCGGGACAGGATGTGTTATGGCTACACCTTC. Translated: CAILEARDRMCYGYTF.

The count of this clone is one. The chain has TRBV18 and TRBJ2-5, with D hard to call. CDR1 KGHSH and CDR2 LQKENI come from the germline V gene. This CDR3 is 12 amino acids long. The V gene lost 3 bases and the J gene lost 8 bases, with 10 bases spanning the gap. CDR3 in amino acids: CASSPSTETQYF. CDR3 DNA: TGTGCCAGCTCACCGTCGACGGAAACCCAGTACTTC.

In this sample, this clone turned up once. The chain links TRBV5-1 to TRBJ2-4; TRBD1 agrees at 10 bases. CDR1 is SGHRS, CDR2 YFSETQ, per germline. The CDR3 runs 16 residues. V shed 0 bases, J shed 6 bases, and the junction held 6 bases outside the gene matches. The CDR3 DNA is TGCGCCAGCAGCTTGGTTGGGACAGGGGATTTAAACATTCAGTACTTC. Translation: CASSLVGTGDLNIQYF. The whole variable domain, remainder taken from reference TRBV5-1 and TRBJ2-4, is KAGVTQTPRYLIKTRGQQVTLSCSPISGHRSVSWYQQTPGQGLQFLFEYFSETQRNKGNFPGRFSGRQFSNSRSEMNVSTLELGDSALYLCASSLVGTGDLNIQYFGAGTRLSVL.

This clone was recorded once. The gene calls are TRBV28 and TRBJ1-1; 8 bases are shared with TRBD1. Germline V lookup: CDR1 MDHEN, CDR2 SYDVKM. The V segment lost 8 bases and the J segment 0 bases; nucleotides outside the gene matches: 5. This CDR3 region has 14 residues. In DNA, the CDR3 is TGTGCCAGCGGGACAGGCTTGTTGAACACTGAAGCTTTCTTT. This sequence encodes CASGTGLLNTEAFF.

This rearrangement joins TRBV11-2 to TRBJ2-7, with D perhaps TRBD2 (7 bases). This CDR3 has 15 residues. Germline V gives CDR1 SGHAT, CDR2 FQNNGV. Trimming took 2 bases from V and 7 from J, leaving 18 bases between them. CDR3 in amino acids: CASSLNPGGGGEQYF. CDR3 DNA sequence: TGTGCCAGCAGCTTAAATCCCGGGGGAGGGGGTGAGCAGTACTTC. Full variable domain (remainder filled in from reference TRBV11-2 and TRBJ2-7): EAGVAQSPRYKIIEKRQSVAFWCNPISGHATLYWYQQILGQGPKLLIQFQNNGVVDDSQLPKDRFSAERLKGVDSTLKIQPAKLEDSAVYLCASSLNPGGGGEQYFGPGTRLTVT.

This chain connects TRBV5-1 to TRBJ2-4; D remains ambiguous. CDR3 length: 17 amino acids. Trimming removed 5 bases from V and 0 bases from J, with 18 bases in between. The V gene's germline CDR1 is SGHRS and CDR2 YFSETQ. The CDR3 reads CASRRTIEIGAKNIQYF. CDR3 nucleotides: TGCGCCAGCAGACGGACGATCGAGATCGGAGCCAAAAACATTCAGTACTTC.

Only a few counts were recorded for this clone. The chain couples TRBV5-1 to TRBJ2-7; 8 nucleotides match TRBD2. Per the germline V gene, CDR1 is SGHRS and CDR2 is YFSETQ. There are 14 residues in the CDR3. V shed 2 bases and J 5 bases; nucleotides not matched to a gene: 6. CDR3 in DNA: TGCGCCAGCAGCTTTAAGGACGGGGGGGACGAGCAGTACTTC. Protein sequence: CASSFKDGGDEQYF.

About this clone: At one end the junction does not follow the germline gene, possibly because of a read error. The chain links TRBV4-1 to TRBJ2-1; D is possibly TRBD1 (6 bases). The CDR3 spans 12 residues. Germline V CDR1 and CDR2: MGHRA, YSYEKL. The chain's CDR3 is CASSKEGVSQFF. For the CDR3, the DNA is TGCGCCAGCAGCAAAGAGGGGGTATCGCAGTTCTTC.

This clone was seen more than once but under ten times. V is TRBV25-1 and J is TRBJ2-7; D may be TRBD1 (6 bases). Between the trimmed V and J ends, which lost 5 bases and 0 bases, there was a span of 20 bases. Germline CDR1 MGHDK, CDR2 SYGVNS. This CDR3 has 17 amino acids. The CDR3 DNA is TGTGCCAGCAGTCCACTGTTGGGGGCAGGGAGCTCCTACGAGCAGTACTTC. As protein: CASSPLLGAGSSYEQYF.